This entry lists 9 T cell receptor beta chains sequenced from one sample in a study of CD8+ T cells in alopecia areata. The pooled cutaneous lymph node cells were sorted using several markers (CD4, CD8alpha, NKG2D, NKG2ACE and others). RNA, once extracted, was reverse transcribed into cDNA for use as the sequencing template. Produced via immunoSEQ multiplex PCR; TCRdb's table is partial and in-frame only. This sample includes around 290,000 clones with no singletons; its ten biggest clones take up about 1.2%. The sequenced sample was CD4+ T cells sorted from a lymph node. These receptors originate from a C3H/HeJ mouse with alopecia areata. MHC haplotype here: H2-k.

This clone was counted only a few times. Mouse gene names and germline throughout. Coverage ceases 4 residues before the CDR3 finishes, and the germline J gene fills in the end. Other nucleotide sequences from this sample produce the same CDR3. This rearrangement joins TRBV13-1 to TRBJ2-5, with no clear D. The CDR3 consists of 13 residues. V lost 2 bases and J lost 3, with 7 bases in between. Looked up from germline, CDR1 is NSHNY and CDR2 is SYGAGN. This chain's CDR3 is CASSDPQQDTQYF. The CDR3 DNA, read in part, is TGTGCCAGCAGTGACCCTCAGCAAGAC.

This clone was counted many times. The gene names given are mouse names. The read ends 4 residues shy of where the CDR3 ends; the end is completed using the germline J gene. The identical CDR3 is also encoded by other nucleotide sequences in the sample. The genes are TRBV13-1 and TRBJ2-5; 7 nucleotides align to TRBD1. Trimming cost V 5 bases and J 3 bases; bases outside gene matches: 3. The germline V gene has CDR1 NSHNY and CDR2 SYGAGN. The CDR3 loop spans 13 amino acids. The CDR3 here is CASSRDRQDTQYF. The sequenced part of the CDR3 DNA is TGTGCCAGCAGCCGGGACAGACAAGAC.

This clone was detected many times. Any gene name here is a mouse gene name. With the read ending 4 residues before the CDR3 end, the germline J gene is used to fill in that end. The same CDR3 also results from other DNA sequences found in this sample. This chain uses TRBV13-1 with TRBJ2-2; D might be TRBD2 (7 bases). The V gene lost 0 bases and the J gene lost 4 bases, with 13 bases spanning the gap. Germline-derived CDR1 and CDR2 are NSHNY and SYGAGN. The CDR3 length is 16 residues. The chain's CDR3 is CASSDVGGAGTGQLYF. The part of the CDR3 DNA that was read is TGTGCCAGCAGTGATGTGGGGGGCGCGGGCACCGGG.

This clone has only a few counts. Gene names and germline refer to mouse. The CDR3 end falls 4 residues outside the read, so it is completed with the germline J gene. Other nucleotide sequences in the sample specify the same CDR3. This chain connects TRBV13-1 to TRBJ2-7, with TRBD2 matching over 12 bases. J was trimmed by 0 bases and V by 3 bases; bases with no gene match: 7. In germline, CDR1 is NSHNY, CDR2 SYGAGN. The CDR3 runs 17 residues. This CDR3 reads CASSGGTGGLSSYEQYF. CDR3 bases read: TGTGCCAGCAGTGGGGGGACTGGGGGGCTGAGCTCCTAT.

In regard to this clone: The gene names here belong to mouse. The read ends 4 residues before the CDR3 terminus; that terminus is restored from the germline J gene. The chain couples TRBV14 to TRBJ2-5; TRBD1 agrees at 8 bases. The germline V gene has CDR1 SGHDT and CDR2 FRDEAV. The CDR3 contains 13 residues. The covered CDR3 bases are TGTGCCAGCAGTTTCCAGGGGGCAGAC. Its translation is CASSFQGAD. The complete CDR3 sequence is CASSFQGADTQYF.

This clone has more than one count but fewer than ten. Genes here carry mouse names. Read coverage stops 4 residues before the CDR3 terminus; the germline J gene supplies the remainder. This chain joins TRBV13-3 and TRBJ1-1; maybe TRBD1 (6 bases). With 6 bases removed from V and 0 bases from J, the gap between germline ends came to 9 bases. In germline, CDR1 is NNHDY, CDR2 SYVADS. CDR3 length equals 13 residues. The covered CDR3 bases are TGTGCCAGCATGCCAGGGGCAAACACA. It encodes CASMPGANT. The whole CDR3 protein is CASMPGANTEVFF.

This clone has a handful of counts. Gene labels here are mouse ones. The CDR3 extends 4 residues past the end of the read, so its final part is completed from the germline J gene. V is TRBV13-1 and J is TRBJ2-1; 10 nucleotides agree with TRBD1. V dropped 2 bases and J dropped 4; count of bases not matched to a gene: 3. The germline CDR1 and CDR2 sequences are NSHNY and SYGAGN. The CDR3 loop spans 15 amino acids. Here the CDR3 reads CASSEEDRGYAEQFF. The covered CDR3 bases are TGTGCCAGCAGTGAAGAGGACAGGGGGTATGCT.

The sample holds a few counts of this clone. Gene names denote mouse genes. The read is 4 residues too short to cover the CDR3 end, so that end is filled in from the germline J gene. The chain joins TRBV5 to TRBJ2-2; TRBD1 matches at 9 bases. Trimming removed 5 bases from V and 3 bases from J; junction bases left unmatched: 4. Germline loops: CDR1 LGHNA, CDR2 YNLKQL (reference sequence). The CDR3 contains 15 residues. CDR3 bases read: TGTGCCAGCAGCGCACAGGGGGCTGACACCGGG. It is translated as CASSAQGADTG. The complete CDR3 protein is CASSAQGADTGQLYF.

Worth noting for this clone: Each gene name is a mouse one. The CDR3 spells CASSPWTGNTEVFF. Partial CDR3 DNA: TGTGCCAGCAGCCCCTGGACAGGGAACACA. The V gene is TRBV14, the J gene TRBJ1-1, with 7 bases aligning to TRBD1. Sequencing ends 4 residues short of the CDR3 end; the germline J gene provides the rest. Germline CDR1 is SGHDT and CDR2 is FRDEAV. Losses at the gene ends were 5 bases for V and 1 base for J; bases not matched to a gene: 5. This CDR3 contains 14 residues.